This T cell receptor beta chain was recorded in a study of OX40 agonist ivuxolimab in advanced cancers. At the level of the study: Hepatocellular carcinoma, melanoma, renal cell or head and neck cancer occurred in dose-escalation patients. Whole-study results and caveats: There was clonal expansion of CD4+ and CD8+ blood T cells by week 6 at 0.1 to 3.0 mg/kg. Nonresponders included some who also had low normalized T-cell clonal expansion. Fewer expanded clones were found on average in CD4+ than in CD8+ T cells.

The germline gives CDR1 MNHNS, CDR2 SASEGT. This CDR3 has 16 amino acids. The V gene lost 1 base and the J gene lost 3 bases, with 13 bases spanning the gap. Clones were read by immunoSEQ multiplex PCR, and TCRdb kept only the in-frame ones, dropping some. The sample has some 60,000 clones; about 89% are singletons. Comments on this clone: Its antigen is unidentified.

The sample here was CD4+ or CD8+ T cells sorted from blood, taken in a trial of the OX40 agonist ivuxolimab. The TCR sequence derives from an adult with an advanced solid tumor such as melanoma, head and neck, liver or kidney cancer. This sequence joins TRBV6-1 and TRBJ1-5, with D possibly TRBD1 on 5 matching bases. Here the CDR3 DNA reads TGTGCCAGCAGTGAAGTTTGGGGGATGGTCAATCAGCCCCAGCATTTT. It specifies CASSEVWGMVNQPQHF.